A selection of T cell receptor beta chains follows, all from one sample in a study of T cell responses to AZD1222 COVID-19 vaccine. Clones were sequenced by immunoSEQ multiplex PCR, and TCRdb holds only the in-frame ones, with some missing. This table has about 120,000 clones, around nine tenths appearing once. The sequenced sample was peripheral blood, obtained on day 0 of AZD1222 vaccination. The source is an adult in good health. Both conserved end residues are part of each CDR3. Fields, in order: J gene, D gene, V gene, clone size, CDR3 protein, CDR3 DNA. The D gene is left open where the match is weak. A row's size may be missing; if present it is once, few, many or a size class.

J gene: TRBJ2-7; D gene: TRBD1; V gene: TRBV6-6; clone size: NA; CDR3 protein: CASQGQPPYEQYF; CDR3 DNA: TGTGCCAGCCAGGGACAGCCACCCTACGAGCAGTACTTC
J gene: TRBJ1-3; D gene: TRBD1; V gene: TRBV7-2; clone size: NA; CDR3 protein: CASSLGTGVGNTIYF; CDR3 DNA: TGTGCCAGCAGCTTAGGGACAGGGGTTGGAAACACCATATATTTT
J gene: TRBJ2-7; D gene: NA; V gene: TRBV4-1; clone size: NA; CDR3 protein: CASSRQDPYEQYF; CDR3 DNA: TGCGCCAGCAGCAGACAGGACCCCTACGAGCAGTACTTC
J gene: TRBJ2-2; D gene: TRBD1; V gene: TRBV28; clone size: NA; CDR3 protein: CASSLRDRDTGELFF; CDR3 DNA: TGTGCCAGCAGTTTAAGGGACAGGGACACCGGGGAGCTGTTTTTT
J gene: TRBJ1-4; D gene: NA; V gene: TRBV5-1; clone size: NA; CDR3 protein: CASSFQGVPATNEKLFF; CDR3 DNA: TGCGCCAGCAGCTTCCAGGGAGTCCCCGCAACTAATGAAAAACTGTTTTTT
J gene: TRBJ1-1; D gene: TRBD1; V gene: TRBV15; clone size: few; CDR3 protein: CATSPGRDRVSTEAFF; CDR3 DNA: TGTGCCACCAGCCCGGGCCGGGACAGGGTTAGCACTGAAGCTTTCTTT
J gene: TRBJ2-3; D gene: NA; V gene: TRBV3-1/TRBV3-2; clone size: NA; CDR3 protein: CASSQAAVSDTQYF; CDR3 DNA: TGTGCCAGCAGCCAAGCGGCAGTCTCTGATACGCAGTATTTT
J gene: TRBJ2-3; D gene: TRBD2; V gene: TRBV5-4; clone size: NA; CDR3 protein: CASSLSAGGPGTQYF; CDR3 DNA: TGTGCCAGCAGCTTGTCGGCGGGAGGGCCTGGTACGCAGTATTTT
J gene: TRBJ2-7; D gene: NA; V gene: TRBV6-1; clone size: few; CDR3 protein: CASSERGGRLSYEQYF; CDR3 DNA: TGTGCCAGCAGTGAACGTGGGGGCAGACTTTCCTACGAGCAGTACTTC
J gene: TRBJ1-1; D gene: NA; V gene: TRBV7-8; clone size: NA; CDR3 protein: CASSLAPTTTPNTEAFF; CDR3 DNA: TGTGCCAGCAGCTTGGCCCCTACGACAACCCCGAACACTGAAGCTTTCTTT
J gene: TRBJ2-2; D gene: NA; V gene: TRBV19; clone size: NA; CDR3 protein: CASSPVRRLKAGELFF; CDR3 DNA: TGTGCCAGTAGTCCGGTGAGGCGATTGAAGGCCGGGGAGCTGTTTTTT
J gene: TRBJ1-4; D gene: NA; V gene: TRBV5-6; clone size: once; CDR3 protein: CASSLLGGMDEKLFF; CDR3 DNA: TGTGCCAGCAGCTTGTTAGGGGGGATGGATGAAAAACTGTTTTTT
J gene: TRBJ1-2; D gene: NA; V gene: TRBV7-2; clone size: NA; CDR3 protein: CASSRGVGGYTF; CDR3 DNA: TGTGCCAGCAGCCGAGGGGTAGGTGGCTACACCTTC
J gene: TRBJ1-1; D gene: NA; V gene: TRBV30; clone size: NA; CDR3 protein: CAWSLARHRDPEAFF; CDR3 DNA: TGTGCCTGGAGCCTGGCCCGCCACAGGGATCCTGAAGCTTTCTTT
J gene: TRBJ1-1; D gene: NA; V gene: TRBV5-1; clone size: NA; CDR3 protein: CASSEGSNTEAFF; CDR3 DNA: TGCGCCAGCAGCGAAGGGTCGAACACTGAAGCTTTCTTT
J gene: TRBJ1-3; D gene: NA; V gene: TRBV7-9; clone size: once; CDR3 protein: CASSRDTISSGNTIYF; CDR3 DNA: TGTGCCAGCAGCCGGGACACCATAAGCTCTGGAAACACCATATATTTT
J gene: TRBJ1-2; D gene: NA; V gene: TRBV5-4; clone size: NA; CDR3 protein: CASSSQGTNYGYTF; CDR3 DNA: TGTGCCAGCAGCTCTCAGGGGACTAACTATGGCTACACCTTC
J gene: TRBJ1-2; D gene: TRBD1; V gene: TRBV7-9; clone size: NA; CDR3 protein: CASSLKGAYGYTF; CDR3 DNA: TGTGCCAGCAGCCTCAAGGGGGCCTATGGCTACACCTTC
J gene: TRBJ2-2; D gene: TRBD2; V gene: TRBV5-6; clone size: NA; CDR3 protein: CASSLLAANTGELFF; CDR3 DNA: TGTGCCAGCAGCCTGCTAGCGGCCAACACCGGGGAGCTGTTTTTT
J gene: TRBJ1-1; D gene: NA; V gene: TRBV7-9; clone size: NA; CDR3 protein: CASSFAFNRDGNTEAFF; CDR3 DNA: TGTGCCAGCAGCTTCGCGTTCAACCGGGACGGGAACACTGAAGCTTTCTTT